Sequencing of this T cell receptor (beta chain) was carried out in a study of long-term antiretroviral therapy in people with HIV. The V gene lost 5 bases and the J gene lost 1 base, with 13 bases spanning the gap. CDR1 is MNHEY and CDR2 is SMNVEV in the germline V gene (reference sequence). The CDR3 contains 15 residues. With survey level as its setting, the immunoSEQ assay was v3.0. Some clones are missing from TCRdb's copy, which holds only in-frame ones; the method was immunoSEQ multiplex PCR. Of tens of thousands of clones in the sample, roughly 80% were seen once. The chain is built from TRBV27 and TRBJ2-3; TRBD1 is a possible D gene (6 bases). Source: unsorted PBMCs, taken 0.3 years after starting antiretroviral therapy. This TCR was recovered from a young man with HIV. This chain's CDR3 is CASSPWTAGTDTQYF. CDR3 bases: TGTGCCAGCAGTCCTTGGACAGCTGGCACAGATACGCAGTATTTT.